The clone carrying this T cell receptor beta chain was observed once. The entry originates in a study of blood T cell repertoires in COVID-19. Background on the study: Material from acute and convalescent COVID-19 was sourced from the United States, Italy and Spain. From T cells, B-cell-depleted T cells, or PBMCs came the material, which was cDNA or gDNA.

With 6 bases removed from V and 3 bases from J, the gap between germline ends came to 16 bases. Germline V gene data show CDR1 as MNHEY and CDR2 as SVGEGT. This CDR3 has 15 residues. Per the original methods: Counts of nucleated cells, estimated from reference gene primer amplification, were obtained. Libraries were prepared by immunoSEQ multiplex PCR; TCRdb keeps only in-frame clonotypes and omits some of them. The V and J calls and clone size are taken from that table; D and trimming were inferred from the DNA. The sample includes roughly 76,000 clones, around 83% of them seen just once. This sequence joins TRBV6-2 or TRBV6-3 and TRBJ2-3; D not certain. Sequencing was carried out using peripheral blood. This receptor was obtained from a woman in her sixties or seventies with acute or convalescent COVID-19. CDR3 region: CASSPRSVRTDTQYF. The DNA for the CDR3 is TGTGCCAGCAGCCCTCGTAGTGTGCGAACAGATACGCAGTATTTT.